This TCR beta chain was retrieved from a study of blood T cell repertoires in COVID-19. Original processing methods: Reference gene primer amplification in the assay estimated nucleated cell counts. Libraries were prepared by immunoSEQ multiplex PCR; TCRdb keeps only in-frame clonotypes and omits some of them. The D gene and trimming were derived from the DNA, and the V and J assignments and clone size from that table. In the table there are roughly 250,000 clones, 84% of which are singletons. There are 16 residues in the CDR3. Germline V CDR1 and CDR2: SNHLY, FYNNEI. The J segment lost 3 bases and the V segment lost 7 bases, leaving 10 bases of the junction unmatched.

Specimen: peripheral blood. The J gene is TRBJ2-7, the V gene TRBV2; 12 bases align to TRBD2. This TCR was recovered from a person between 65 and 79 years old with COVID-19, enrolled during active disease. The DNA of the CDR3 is TGTGCCAGCAAAGGGCTAGCGGGGGGGCTTGACTACGAGCAGTACTTC. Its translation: CASKGLAGGLDYEQYF.